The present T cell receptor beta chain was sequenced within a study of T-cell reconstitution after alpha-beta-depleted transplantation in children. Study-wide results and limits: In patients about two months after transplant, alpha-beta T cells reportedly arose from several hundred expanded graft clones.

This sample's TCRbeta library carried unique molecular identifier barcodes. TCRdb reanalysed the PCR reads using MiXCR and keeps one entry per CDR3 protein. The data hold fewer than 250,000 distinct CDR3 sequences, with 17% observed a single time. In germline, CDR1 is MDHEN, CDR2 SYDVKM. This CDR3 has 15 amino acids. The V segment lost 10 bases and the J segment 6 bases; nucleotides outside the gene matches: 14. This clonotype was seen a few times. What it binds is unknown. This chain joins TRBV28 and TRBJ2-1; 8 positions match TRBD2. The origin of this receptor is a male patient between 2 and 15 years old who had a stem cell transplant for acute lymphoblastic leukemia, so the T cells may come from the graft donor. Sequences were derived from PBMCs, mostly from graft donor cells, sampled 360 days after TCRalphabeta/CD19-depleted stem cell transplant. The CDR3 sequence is CATRRRVAGGNEQFF. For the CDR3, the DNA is TGTGCCACCCGTCGGCGGGTTGCGGGAGGCAATGAGCAGTTCTTC.